This TCR beta chain is drawn from a study of T cell responses to AZD1222 COVID-19 vaccine. Remarks on this clone: The antigen is undetermined.

Data came from immunoSEQ multiplex PCR; TCRdb stores just in-frame clones and leaves some out. In the table there are about 160,000 clones, more than 85% of which are singletons. Study-level results: The breadth and depth of Spike-specific TCRs increased once two AZD1222 doses had been given.

V lost 3 bases and J lost 8, with 13 bases in between. The CDR3 consists of 13 residues. The V gene's germline CDR1 is SGHAT and CDR2 FQDESV (reference sequence). The clonotype was recovered from an adult who received the AZD1222 COVID-19 vaccine. Sequencing was performed on peripheral blood, taken 28 days after the second AZD1222 dose. The chain couples TRBV11-1 to TRBJ1-2; D possibly corresponds to TRBD1 (5 bases). CDR3 in DNA: TGTGCCAGCAGCTTGGATAGGGGAGGCGGCTACACCTTC. It encodes CASSLDRGGGYTF.